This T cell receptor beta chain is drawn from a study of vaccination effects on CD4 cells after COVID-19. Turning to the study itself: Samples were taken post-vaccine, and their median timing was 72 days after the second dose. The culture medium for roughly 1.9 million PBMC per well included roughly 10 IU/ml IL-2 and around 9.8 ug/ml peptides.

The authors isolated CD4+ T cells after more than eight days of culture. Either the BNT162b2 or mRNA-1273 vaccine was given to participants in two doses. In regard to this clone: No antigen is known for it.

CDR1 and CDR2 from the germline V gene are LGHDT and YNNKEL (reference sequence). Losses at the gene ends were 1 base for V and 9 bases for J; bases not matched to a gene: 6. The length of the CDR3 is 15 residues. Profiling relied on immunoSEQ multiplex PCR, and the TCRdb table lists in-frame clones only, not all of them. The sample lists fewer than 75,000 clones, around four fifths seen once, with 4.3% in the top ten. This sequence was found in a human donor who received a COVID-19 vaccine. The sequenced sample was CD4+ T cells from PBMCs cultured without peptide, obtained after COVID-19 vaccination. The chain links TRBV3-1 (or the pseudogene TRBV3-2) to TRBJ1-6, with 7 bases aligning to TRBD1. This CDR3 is CASSQGGTDSSPLHF. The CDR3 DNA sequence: TGTGCCAGCAGCCAAGGGGGGACAGACAGTTCACCCCTCCACTTT.